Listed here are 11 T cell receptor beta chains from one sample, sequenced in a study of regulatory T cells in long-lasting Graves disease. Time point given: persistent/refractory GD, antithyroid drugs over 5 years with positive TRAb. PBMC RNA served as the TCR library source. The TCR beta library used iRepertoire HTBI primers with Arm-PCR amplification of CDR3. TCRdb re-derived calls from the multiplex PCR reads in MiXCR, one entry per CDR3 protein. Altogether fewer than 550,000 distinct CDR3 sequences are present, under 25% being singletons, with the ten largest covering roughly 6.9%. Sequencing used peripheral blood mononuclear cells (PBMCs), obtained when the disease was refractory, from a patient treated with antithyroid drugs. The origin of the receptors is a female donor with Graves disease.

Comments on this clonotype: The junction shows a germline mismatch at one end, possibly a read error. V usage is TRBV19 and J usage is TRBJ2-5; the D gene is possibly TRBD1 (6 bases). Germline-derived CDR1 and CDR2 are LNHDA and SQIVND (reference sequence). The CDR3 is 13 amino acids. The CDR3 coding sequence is TGCGCCAGTTTTGGGGGCTACGGAGAGACCCAGTACTTC. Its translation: CASFGGYGETQYF.

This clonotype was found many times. The CDR3 here is CSVGGANTEAFF. The CDR3 DNA sequence: TGCAGCGTTGGGGGGGCGAACACTGAAGCTTTCTTT. The rearrangement joins TRBV29-1 to TRBJ1-1, with a weak D call TRBD1 (6 bases). Trimming cost V 4 bases and J 1 base, with 7 bases left between them. CDR3 size: 12 residues. Germline V gene sequence: CDR1 SQVTM, CDR2 ANQGSEA.

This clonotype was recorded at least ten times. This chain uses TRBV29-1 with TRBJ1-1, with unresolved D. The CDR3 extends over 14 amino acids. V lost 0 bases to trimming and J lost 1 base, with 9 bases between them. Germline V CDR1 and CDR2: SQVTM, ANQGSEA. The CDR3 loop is CSVEDPVRNTEAFF. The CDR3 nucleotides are TGCAGCGTTGAAGATCCGGTGAGGAACACTGAAGCTTTCTTT.

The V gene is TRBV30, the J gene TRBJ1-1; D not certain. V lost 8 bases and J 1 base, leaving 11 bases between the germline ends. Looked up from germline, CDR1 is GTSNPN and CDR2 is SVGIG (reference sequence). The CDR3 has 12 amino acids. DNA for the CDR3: TGTGCCCGTAAAGAACCGAACACTGAAGCTTTCTTT. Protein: CARKEPNTEAFF.

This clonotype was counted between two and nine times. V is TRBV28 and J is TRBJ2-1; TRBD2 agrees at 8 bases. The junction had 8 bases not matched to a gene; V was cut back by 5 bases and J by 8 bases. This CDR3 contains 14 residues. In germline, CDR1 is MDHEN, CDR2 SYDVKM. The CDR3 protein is CASSASGSADEQFF. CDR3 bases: TGTGCCAGCAGTGCCAGCGGGAGTGCCGATGAGCAGTTCTTC.

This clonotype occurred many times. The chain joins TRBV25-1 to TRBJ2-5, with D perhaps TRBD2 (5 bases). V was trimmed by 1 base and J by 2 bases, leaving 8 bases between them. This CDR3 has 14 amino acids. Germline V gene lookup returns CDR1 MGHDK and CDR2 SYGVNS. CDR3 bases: TGTGCCAGCAGTGAATTTGGGAGACAAGAGACCCAGTACTTC. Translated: CASSEFGRQETQYF.

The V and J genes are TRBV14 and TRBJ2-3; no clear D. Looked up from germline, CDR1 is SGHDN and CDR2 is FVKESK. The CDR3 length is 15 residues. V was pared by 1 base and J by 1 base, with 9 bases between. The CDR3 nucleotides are TGTGCCAGCAGCCAAGGGTCAGACGGCACAGATACGCAGTATTTT. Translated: CASSQGSDGTDTQYF.

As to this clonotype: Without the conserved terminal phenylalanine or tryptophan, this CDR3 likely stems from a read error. The CDR3 DNA reads TGTGCCAGCAGCTCCCGGGACACTCACCTCAGAAACACTGAAGCTTTCATT. Translation: CASSSRDTHLRNTEAFI. V usage is TRBV28 and J usage is TRBJ1-1; perhaps TRBD1 as D (6 bases). Germline loops: CDR1 MDHEN, CDR2 SYDVKM. The CDR3 covers 17 residues. V lost 6 bases and J 2 bases, leaving 22 bases between the germline ends.

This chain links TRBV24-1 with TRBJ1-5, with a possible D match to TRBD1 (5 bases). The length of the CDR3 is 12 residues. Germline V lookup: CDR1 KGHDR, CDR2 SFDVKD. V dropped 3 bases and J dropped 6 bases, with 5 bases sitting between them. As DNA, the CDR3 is TGTGCCACCAGTGATGGGACTCAGCCCCAGCATTTT. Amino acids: CATSDGTQPQHF.

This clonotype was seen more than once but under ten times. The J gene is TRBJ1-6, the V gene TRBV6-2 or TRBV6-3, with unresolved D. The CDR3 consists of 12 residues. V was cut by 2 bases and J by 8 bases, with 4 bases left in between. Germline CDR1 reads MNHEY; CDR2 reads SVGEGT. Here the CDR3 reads CASSYLDSPLHF. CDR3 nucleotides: TGTGCCAGCAGTTACCTGGATTCACCCCTCCACTTT.

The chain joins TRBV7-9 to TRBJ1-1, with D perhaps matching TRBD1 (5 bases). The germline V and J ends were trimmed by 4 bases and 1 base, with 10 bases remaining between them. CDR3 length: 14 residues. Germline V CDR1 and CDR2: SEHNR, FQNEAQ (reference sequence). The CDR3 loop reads CASSYITGNTEAFF. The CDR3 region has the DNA TGTGCCAGCAGCTACATAACAGGGAACACTGAAGCTTTCTTT.